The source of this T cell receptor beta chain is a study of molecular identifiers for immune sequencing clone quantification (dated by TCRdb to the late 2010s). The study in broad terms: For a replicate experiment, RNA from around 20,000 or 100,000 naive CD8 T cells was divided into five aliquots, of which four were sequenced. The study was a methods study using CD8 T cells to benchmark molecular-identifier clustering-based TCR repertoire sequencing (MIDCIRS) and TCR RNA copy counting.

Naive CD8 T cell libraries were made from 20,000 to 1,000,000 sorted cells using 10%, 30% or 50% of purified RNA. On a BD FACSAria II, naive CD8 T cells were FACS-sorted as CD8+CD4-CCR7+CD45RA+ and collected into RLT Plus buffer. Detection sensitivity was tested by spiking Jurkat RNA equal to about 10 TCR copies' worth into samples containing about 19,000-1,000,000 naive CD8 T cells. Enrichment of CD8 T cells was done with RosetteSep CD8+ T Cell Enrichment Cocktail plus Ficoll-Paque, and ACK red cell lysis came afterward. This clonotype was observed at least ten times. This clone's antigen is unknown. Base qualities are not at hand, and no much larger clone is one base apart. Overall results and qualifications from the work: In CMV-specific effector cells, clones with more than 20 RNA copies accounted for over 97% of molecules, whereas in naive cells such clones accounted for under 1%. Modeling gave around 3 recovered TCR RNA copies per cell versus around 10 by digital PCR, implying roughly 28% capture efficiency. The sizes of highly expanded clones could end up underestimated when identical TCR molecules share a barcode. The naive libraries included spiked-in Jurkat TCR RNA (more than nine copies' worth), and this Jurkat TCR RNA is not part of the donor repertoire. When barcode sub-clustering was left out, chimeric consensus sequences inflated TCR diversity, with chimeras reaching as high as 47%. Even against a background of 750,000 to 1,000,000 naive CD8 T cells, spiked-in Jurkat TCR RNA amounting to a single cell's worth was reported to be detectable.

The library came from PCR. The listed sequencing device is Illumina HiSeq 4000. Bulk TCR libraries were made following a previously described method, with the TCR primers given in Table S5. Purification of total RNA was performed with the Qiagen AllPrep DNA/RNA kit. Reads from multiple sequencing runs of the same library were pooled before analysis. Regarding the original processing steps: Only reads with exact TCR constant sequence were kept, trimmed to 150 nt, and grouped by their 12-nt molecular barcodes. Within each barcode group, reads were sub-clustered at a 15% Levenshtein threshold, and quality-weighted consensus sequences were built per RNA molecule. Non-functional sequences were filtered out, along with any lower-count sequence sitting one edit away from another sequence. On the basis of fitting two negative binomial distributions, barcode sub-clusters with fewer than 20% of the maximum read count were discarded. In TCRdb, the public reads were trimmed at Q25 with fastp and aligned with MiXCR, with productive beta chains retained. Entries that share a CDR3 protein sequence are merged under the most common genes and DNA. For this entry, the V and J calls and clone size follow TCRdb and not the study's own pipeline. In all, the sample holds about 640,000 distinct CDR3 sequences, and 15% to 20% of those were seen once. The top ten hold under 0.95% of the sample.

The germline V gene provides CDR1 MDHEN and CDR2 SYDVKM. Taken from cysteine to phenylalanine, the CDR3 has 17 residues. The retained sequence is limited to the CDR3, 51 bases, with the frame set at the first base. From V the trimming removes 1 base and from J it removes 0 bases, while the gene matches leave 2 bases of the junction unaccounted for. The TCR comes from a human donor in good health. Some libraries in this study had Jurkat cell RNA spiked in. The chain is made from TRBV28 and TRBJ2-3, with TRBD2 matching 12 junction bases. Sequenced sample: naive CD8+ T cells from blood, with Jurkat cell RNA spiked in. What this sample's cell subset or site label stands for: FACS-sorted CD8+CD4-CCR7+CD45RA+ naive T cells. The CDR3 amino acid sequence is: CASSLYGTSGSTDTQYF. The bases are TGTGCCAGCAGTTTATATGGGACTAGCGGGAGCACAGATACGCAGTATTTT.